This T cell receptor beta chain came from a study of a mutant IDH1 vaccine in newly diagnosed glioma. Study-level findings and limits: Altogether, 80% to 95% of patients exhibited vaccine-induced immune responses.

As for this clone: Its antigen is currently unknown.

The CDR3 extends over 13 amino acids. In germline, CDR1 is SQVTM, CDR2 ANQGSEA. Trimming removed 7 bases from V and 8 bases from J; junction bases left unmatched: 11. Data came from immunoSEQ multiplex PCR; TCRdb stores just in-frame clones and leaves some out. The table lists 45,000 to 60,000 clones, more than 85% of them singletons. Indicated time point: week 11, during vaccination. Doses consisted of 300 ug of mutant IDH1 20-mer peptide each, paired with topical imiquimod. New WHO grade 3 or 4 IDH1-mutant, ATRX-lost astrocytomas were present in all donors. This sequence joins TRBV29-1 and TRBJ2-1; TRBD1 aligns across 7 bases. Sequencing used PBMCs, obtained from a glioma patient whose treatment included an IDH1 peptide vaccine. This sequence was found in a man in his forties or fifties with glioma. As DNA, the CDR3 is TGCAGCGCCCTGACAGGGCTCGGGGATGAGCAGTTCTTC. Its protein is CSALTGLGDEQFF.